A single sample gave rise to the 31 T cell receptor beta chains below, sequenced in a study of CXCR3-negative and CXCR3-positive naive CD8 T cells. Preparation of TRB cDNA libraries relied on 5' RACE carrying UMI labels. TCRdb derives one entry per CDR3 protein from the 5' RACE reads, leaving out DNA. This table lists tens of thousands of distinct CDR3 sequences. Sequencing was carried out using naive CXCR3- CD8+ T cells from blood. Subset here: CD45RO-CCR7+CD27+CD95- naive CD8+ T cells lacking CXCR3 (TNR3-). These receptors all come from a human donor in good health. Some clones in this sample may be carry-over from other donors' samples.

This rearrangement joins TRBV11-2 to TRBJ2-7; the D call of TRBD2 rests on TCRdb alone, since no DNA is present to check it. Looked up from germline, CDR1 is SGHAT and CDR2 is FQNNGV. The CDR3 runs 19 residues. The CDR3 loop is CASSFSSYRPGSESYEQYF.

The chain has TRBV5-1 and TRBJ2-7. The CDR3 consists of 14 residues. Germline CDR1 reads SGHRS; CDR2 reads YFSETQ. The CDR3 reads CASSPTNGIYEQYF. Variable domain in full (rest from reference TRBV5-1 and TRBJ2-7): KAGVTQTPRYLIKTRGQQVTLSCSPISGHRSVSWYQQTPGQGLQFLFEYFSETQRNKGNFPGRFSGRQFSNSRSEMNVSTLELGDSALYLCASSPTNGIYEQYFGPGTRLTVT.

CDR3 sequence reads: CASSFAGADTQYF. The chain has TRBV12-3 or TRBV12-4 and TRBJ2-3; the D call from TCRdb, TRBD1, cannot be confirmed without DNA. This CDR3 contains 13 residues.

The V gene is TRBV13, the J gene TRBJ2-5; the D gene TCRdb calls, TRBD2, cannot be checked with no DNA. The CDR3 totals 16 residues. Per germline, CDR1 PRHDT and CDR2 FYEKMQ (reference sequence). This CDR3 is CASTLGSGASTETQYF.

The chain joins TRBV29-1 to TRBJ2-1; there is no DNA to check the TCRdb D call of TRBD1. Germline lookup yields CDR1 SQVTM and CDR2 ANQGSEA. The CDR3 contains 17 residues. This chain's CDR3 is CSVEDITGGLPYNEQFF.

The CDR3 sequence is CASSLAAHTGELFF. This chain connects TRBV28 to TRBJ2-2. The CDR3 contains 14 residues. Looked up from germline, CDR1 is MDHEN and CDR2 is SYDVKM.

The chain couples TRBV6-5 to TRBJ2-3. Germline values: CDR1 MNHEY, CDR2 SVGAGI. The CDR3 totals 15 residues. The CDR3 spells CASSYSTRVTDTQYF.

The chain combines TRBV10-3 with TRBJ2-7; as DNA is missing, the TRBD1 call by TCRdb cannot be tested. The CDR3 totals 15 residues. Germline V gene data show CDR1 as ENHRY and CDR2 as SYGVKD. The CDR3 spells CAISEGDSFYYEQYF.

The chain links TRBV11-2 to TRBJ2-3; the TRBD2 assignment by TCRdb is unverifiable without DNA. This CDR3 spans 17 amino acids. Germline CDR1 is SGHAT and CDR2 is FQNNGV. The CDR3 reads CASSHTRDRGSTDTQYF.

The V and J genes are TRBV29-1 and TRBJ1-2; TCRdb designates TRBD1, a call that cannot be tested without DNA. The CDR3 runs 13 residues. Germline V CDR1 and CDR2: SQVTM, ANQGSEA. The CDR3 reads CSGFLPGNYGYTF.

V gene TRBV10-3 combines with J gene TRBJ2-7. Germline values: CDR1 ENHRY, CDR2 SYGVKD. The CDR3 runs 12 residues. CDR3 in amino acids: CAIRDHSYEQYF.

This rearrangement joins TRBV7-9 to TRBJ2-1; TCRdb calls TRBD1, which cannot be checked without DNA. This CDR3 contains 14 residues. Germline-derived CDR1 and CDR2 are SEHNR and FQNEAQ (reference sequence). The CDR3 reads CASNIQGSHNEQFF.

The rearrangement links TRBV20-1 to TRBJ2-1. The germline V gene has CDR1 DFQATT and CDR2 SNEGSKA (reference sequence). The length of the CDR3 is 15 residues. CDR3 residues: CSARDLMSSYNEQFF.

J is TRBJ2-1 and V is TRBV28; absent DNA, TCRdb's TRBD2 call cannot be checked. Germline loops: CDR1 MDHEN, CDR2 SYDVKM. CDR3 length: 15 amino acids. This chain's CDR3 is CASSSSGSSYNEQFF.

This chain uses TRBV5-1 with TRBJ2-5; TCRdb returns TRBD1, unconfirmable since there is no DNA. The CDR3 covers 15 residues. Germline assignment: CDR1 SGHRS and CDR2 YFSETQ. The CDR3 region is CASSFFGGAEETQYF. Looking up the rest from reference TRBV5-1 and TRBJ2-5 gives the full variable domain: KAGVTQTPRYLIKTRGQQVTLSCSPISGHRSVSWYQQTPGQGLQFLFEYFSETQRNKGNFPGRFSGRQFSNSRSEMNVSTLELGDSALYLCASSFFGGAEETQYFGPGTRLLVL.

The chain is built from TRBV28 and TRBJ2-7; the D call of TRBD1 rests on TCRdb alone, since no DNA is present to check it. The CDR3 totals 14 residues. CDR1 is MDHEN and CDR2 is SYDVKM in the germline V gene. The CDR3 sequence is CASSSTVPLSEQYF.

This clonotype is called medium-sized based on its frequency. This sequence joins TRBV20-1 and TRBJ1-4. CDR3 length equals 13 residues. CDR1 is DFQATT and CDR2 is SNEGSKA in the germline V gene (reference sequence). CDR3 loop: CSACANTNEKLFF.

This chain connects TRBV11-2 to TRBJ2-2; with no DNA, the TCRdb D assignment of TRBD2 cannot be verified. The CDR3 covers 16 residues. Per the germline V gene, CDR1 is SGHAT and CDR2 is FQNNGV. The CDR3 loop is CASSLGLALNTGELFF.

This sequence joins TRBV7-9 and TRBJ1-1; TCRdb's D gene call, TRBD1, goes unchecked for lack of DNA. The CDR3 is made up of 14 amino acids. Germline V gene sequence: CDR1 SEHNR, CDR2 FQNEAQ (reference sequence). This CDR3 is CASSLAGGPTEAFF.

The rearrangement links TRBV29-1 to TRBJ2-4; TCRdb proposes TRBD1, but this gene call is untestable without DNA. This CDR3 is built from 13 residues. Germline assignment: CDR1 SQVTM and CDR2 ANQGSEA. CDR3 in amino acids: CSVDPGTGDIQYF.

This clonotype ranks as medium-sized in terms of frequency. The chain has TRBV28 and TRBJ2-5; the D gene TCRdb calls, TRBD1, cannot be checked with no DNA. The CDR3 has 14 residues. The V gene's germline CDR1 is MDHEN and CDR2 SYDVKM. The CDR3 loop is CASSLEGHSETQYF.

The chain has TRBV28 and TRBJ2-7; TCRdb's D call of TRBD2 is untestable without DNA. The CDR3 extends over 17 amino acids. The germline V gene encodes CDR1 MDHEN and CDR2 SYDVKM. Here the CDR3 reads CASSSWTAGGPIYEQYF.

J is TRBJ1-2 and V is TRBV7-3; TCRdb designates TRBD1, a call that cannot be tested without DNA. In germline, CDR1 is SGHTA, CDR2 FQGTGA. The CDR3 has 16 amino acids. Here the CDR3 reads CASSSRATGPNYGYTF.

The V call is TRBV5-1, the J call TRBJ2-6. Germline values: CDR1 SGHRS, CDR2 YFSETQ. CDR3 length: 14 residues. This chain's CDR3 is CASSLLSGANVLTF. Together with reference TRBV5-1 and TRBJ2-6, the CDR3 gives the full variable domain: KAGVTQTPRYLIKTRGQQVTLSCSPISGHRSVSWYQQTPGQGLQFLFEYFSETQRNKGNFPGRFSGRQFSNSRSEMNVSTLELGDSALYLCASSLLSGANVLTFGAGSRLTVL.

CDR3 in amino acids: CASSEGGDNGELFF. This chain uses TRBV6-4 with TRBJ2-2; the TCRdb call, TRBD1, lacks DNA for checking. The CDR3 has 14 residues. Germline V gene data show CDR1 as MRHNA and CDR2 as SNTAGT.

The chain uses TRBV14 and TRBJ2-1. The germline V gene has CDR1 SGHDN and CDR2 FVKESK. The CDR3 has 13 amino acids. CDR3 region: CTSSQTNDNEQFF.

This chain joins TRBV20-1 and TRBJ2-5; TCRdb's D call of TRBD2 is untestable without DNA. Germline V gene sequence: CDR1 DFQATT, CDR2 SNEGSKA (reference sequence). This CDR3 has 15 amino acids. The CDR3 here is CSAISSGGAEETQYF.

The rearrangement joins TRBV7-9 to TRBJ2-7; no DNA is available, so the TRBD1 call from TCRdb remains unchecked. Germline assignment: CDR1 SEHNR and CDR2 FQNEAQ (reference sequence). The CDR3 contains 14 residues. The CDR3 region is CASTTGERSYEQYF.

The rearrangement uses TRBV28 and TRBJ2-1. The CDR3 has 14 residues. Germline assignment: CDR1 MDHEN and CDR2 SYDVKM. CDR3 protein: CASSLGDDLDEQFF.

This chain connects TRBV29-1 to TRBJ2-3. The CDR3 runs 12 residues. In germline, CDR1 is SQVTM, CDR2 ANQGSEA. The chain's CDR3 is CSVEVDTDTQYF.

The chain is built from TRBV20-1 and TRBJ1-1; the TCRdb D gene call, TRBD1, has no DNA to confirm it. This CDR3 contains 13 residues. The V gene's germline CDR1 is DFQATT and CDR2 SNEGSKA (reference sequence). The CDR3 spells CSAKGGGATEAFF.